A selection of T cell receptor beta chains follows, all from one sample in a study of T cell changes during pregnancy in multiple sclerosis. The data were produced by immunoSEQ multiplex PCR, yet TCRdb's version contains in-frame clones alone and is incomplete. The sample holds tens of thousands of clones, around 90% seen once. The source was peripheral blood, collected before pregnancy. These TCRs come from a female donor with multiple sclerosis, enrolled in a pregnancy study. Both conserved end residues are part of each CDR3. A D gene is named only where the DNA matches it firmly. Some rows mark clone size as missing; the rest say once, few, many or name a class of expanded clone.

D gene	clone size	V gene	J gene	CDR3 DNA	CDR3 protein
-	-	TRBV4-2	TRBJ2-1	TGTGCCAGCAGCCAAGTTCATGGAGATGAGCAGTTCTTC	CASSQVHGDEQFF
TRBD2	-	TRBV2	TRBJ2-7	TGTGCCAGCCGGACTAGCGGGGGGGCACCCTACGAGCAGTACTTC	CASRTSGGAPYEQYF
TRBD1	-	TRBV5-6	TRBJ1-2	TGTGCCAGCAGCTTAAGGACAGGAGCCAACTATGGCTACACCTTC	CASSLRTGANYGYTF
-	-	TRBV7-7	TRBJ2-5	TGTGCCAGCAGCTTAAACGCACTAGGAGAGACCCAGTACTTC	CASSLNALGETQYF
-	-	TRBV27	TRBJ1-5	TGTGCCAGCAGTTATTCTTTCCAGGGAGGGCGTAATCAGCCCCAGCATTTT	CASSYSFQGGRNQPQHF
TRBD2	-	TRBV6-4	TRBJ2-3	TGTGCCAGCAGTGTAGCGGGCTCTAGCACAGATACGCAGTATTTT	CASSVAGSSTDTQYF
-	-	TRBV4-1	TRBJ1-6	TGCGCCAGCAGCCCCAAGACGCTCGGAGGGTATAATTCACCCCTCCACTTT	CASSPKTLGGYNSPLHF
-	-	TRBV7-2	TRBJ1-2	TGTGCCAGCAGCTTAGGGACTTATGGCTACACCTTC	CASSLGTYGYTF
-	-	TRBV18	TRBJ1-6	TGTGCCAGCTCACCGAACAGGGACTCACCCCTCCACTTT	CASSPNRDSPLHF
-	-	TRBV9	TRBJ2-7	TGTGCCAGCAGCGCCTCTGTGGGCGCTTACGAGCAGTACTTC	CASSASVGAYEQYF
TRBD1	-	TRBV10-3	TRBJ1-4	TGTGCCATCAGCGGACAGGTCAATGAAAAACTGTTTTTT	CAISGQVNEKLFF
TRBD1	-	TRBV9	TRBJ1-2	TGTGCCAGCAGCGCTTCAGGACAGGTTTATGGCTACACCTTC	CASSASGQVYGYTF
TRBD2	-	TRBV7-3	TRBJ2-3	TGTGCCAGCAGCTCCCCGGGACTAGCGGGGGGATATACGCAGTATTTT	CASSSPGLAGGYTQYF
-	-	TRBV27	TRBJ1-2	TGTGCCAGCAGTTTGCACAGGGCTACTAATGGCTACACCTTC	CASSLHRATNGYTF
-	-	TRBV7-6	TRBJ2-2	TGTGCCAGCAGCCCGGGAGCCGGGGAGCTGTTTTTT	CASSPGAGELFF
TRBD2	-	TRBV18	TRBJ2-3	TGTGCCAGCTCACCACCTTTCCTAGCGGGGGGTTCCGATACGCAGTATTTT	CASSPPFLAGGSDTQYF
TRBD2	-	TRBV9	TRBJ2-2	TGTGCCAGCAGCGCGGGACTAGCGGGGGGGCTCCACACCGGGGAGCTGTTTTTT	CASSAGLAGGLHTGELFF
-	-	TRBV5-4	TRBJ1-2	TGTGCCAGCCAAGTCAGCGCGGGTGCTAACTATGGCTACACCTTC	CASQVSAGANYGYTF
-	-	TRBV7-9	TRBJ2-4	TGTGCCAGCAGCCCGGACATCATCTTAGCCAAAAACATTCAGTACTTC	CASSPDIILAKNIQYF
-	-	TRBV27	TRBJ2-7	TGTGCCAGCAGTTTACAAAGGGGTTACGAGCAGTACTTC	CASSLQRGYEQYF
-	-	TRBV11-1	TRBJ2-6	TGTGCCAGCCTAAGCTCTGGGGCCAACGTCCTGACTTTC	CASLSSGANVLTF
TRBD2	-	TRBV6-1	TRBJ2-1	TGTGCCAGCAGGCTGGGACTAGCGCCGTACAATGAGCAGTTCTTC	CASRLGLAPYNEQFF
TRBD1	-	TRBV28	TRBJ1-4	TGTGCCAGCAGTTTATCCCCACTGACAGGGTATTCGGCAACTAATGAAAAACTGTTTTTT	CASSLSPLTGYSATNEKLFF
TRBD1	once	TRBV9	TRBJ1-1	TGTGCCAGCAGCGGACAGGGACAGAACACTGAAGCTTTCTTT	CASSGQGQNTEAFF
TRBD2	-	TRBV6-4	TRBJ2-3	TGTGCCAGCAGTCCAACTAGCGGGGGCACAGATACGCAGTATTTT	CASSPTSGGTDTQYF
-	-	TRBV19	TRBJ1-1	TGTGCCAGTAGTATAGACAGGTTATTGAACACTGAAGCTTTCTTT	CASSIDRLLNTEAFF
TRBD2	-	TRBV19	TRBJ2-1	TGTGCCAGTAGTTCGACAGGGACTAGCCCCTACAATGAGCAGTTCTTC	CASSSTGTSPYNEQFF
TRBD2	-	TRBV5-4	TRBJ2-7	TGTGCCAGCAGCGCGGGACTAGCGGGGGGGCCACGTAGTGAGCAGTACTTC	CASSAGLAGGPRSEQYF
-	-	TRBV4-2	TRBJ1-2	TGTGCCAGCAGCCCCCGACAGCCTAGTGAGGGCTACACCTTC	CASSPRQPSEGYTF
TRBD1	-	TRBV28	TRBJ2-7	TGTGCCAGCAGTTCCATCTACAGGGGGCGAATGTACGAGCAGTACTTC	CASSSIYRGRMYEQYF
TRBD2	-	TRBV7-3	TRBJ2-2	TGTGCCAGCAGCTTAACCCCCCCAATGACTAGCACAAACACCGGGGAGCTGTTTTTT	CASSLTPPMTSTNTGELFF
TRBD1	-	TRBV19	TRBJ2-6	TGTGCCAGTAGCCTCGGGACAGGACTTGGGGCCAACGTCCTGACTTTC	CASSLGTGLGANVLTF
TRBD2	-	TRBV6-4	TRBJ2-3	TGTGCCAGCAGTGGGACTAGCGGGGCAGATACGCAGTATTTT	CASSGTSGADTQYF
TRBD1	-	TRBV7-2	TRBJ2-7	TGTGCCAGCAGCTGGGACAGCCCGGGTCCCTACGAGCAGTACTTC	CASSWDSPGPYEQYF
-	-	TRBV19	TRBJ1-2	TGTGCCAGTAGTACAAAACAGGGAACTAACTATGGCTACACCTTC	CASSTKQGTNYGYTF
-	-	TRBV9	TRBJ1-1	TGTGCCAGCAGCGTAGTCCGGGAGAAGCCGAACACTGAAGCTTTCTTT	CASSVVREKPNTEAFF
TRBD1	-	TRBV9	TRBJ2-3	TGTGCCAGCAGCGCCCGGGACAGGGGAGCCACAGATACGCAGTATTTT	CASSARDRGATDTQYF
TRBD2	-	TRBV7-2	TRBJ2-1	TGTGCCAGCAGCTTAGAACTAGCGGCTTACAATGAGCAGTTCTTC	CASSLELAAYNEQFF
TRBD1	-	TRBV7-9	TRBJ1-2	TGTGCCAGCAGCTTAGCCCAGGGGGCAGGGAATGGCTACACCTTC	CASSLAQGAGNGYTF
-	-	TRBV5-8	TRBJ2-7	TGTGCCAGCAGCTTCAACTCCTACGAGCAGTACTTC	CASSFNSYEQYF
-	-	TRBV9	TRBJ1-6	TGTGCCAGCAGCGTAGTGGAGGCCCGCAATTCACCCCTCCACTTT	CASSVVEARNSPLHF
-	-	TRBV5-6	TRBJ1-5	TGTGCCAGCAGCTTAAGAGGGTCCCCGGGGCAGCCCCAGCATTTT	CASSLRGSPGQPQHF
TRBD1	-	TRBV10-3	TRBJ1-2	TGTGCCATCTCAGGGGGCGACAACTATGGCTACACCTTC	CAISGGDNYGYTF
TRBD2	-	TRBV19	TRBJ2-2	TGTGCCAGTAGTATTAGCGGGACCGGGGAGCTGTTTTTT	CASSISGTGELFF
-	-	TRBV19	TRBJ1-4	TGTGCCAGTTCGGGGAGGGCTGCAACTAATGAAAAACTGTTTTTT	CASSGRAATNEKLFF
TRBD2	once	TRBV14	TRBJ2-3	TGTGCCAGCAGCCTTCTAGCGGGGGGTGTATATACGCAGTATTTT	CASSLLAGGVYTQYF
TRBD1	few	TRBV5-4	TRBJ2-5	TGTGCCAGCAGCAGGGACAGGGGTGACAAGGGAGAGACCCAGTACTTC	CASSRDRGDKGETQYF
TRBD2	-	TRBV28	TRBJ2-7	TGTGCCAGCAGCCCTGGAGGGACTACCTACGAGCAGTACTTC	CASSPGGTTYEQYF
TRBD1	-	TRBV7-9	TRBJ1-1	TGTGCCAGCAGCTTTGCTTCCGGGACAGGAGACACTGAAGCTTTCTTT	CASSFASGTGDTEAFF